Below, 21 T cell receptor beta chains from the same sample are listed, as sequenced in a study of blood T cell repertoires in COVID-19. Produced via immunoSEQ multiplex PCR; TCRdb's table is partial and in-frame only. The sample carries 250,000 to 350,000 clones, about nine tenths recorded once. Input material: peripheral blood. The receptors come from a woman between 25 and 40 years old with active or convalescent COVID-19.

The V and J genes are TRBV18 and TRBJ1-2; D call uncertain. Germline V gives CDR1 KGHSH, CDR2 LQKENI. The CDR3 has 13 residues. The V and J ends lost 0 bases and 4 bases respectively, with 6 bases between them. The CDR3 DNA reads TGTGCCAGCTCACCACCTAACAGCTATGGCTACACCTTC. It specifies CASSPPNSYGYTF.

As DNA, the CDR3 is TGTGCCGGAGGGACAGGGGTGAGCTACACCTTC. It encodes CAGGTGVSYTF. The chain joins TRBV2 to TRBJ1-2, with 10 bases identical to TRBD1. From germline, CDR1 is SNHLY and CDR2 FYNNEI. V was pared by 11 bases and J by 9 bases, with 6 bases of the junction left unmatched. The CDR3 consists of 11 residues.

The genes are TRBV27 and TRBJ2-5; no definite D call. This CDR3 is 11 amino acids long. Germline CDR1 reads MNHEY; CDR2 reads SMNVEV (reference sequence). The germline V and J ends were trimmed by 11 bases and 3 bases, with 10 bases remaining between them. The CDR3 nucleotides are TGTGCCCCCTTCCTAAAAGAGACCCAGTACTTC. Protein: CAPFLKETQYF.

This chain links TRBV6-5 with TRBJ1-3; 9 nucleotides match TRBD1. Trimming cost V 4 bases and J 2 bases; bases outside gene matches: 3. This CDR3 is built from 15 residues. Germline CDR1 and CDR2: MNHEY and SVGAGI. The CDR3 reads CASSSGTGPGNTIYF. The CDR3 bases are TGTGCCAGCAGTTCCGGGACAGGGCCTGGAAACACCATATATTTT.

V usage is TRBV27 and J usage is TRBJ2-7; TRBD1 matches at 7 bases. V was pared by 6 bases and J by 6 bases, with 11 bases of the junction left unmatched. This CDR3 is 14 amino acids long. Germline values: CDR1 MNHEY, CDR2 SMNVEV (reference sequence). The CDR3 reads CASSETGFGREQYF. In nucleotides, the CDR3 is TGTGCCAGCAGCGAGACAGGGTTTGGACGCGAGCAGTACTTC.

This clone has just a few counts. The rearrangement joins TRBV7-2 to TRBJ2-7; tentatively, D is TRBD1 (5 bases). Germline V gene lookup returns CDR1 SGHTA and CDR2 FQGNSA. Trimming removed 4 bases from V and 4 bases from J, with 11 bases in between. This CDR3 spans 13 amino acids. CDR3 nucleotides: TGTGCCAGCAGCTCCCGACAGCTGTACGAGCAGTACTTC. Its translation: CASSSRQLYEQYF. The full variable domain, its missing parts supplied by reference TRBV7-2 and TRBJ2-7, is GAGVSQSPSNKVTEKGKDVELRCDPISGHTALYWYRQSLGQGLEFLIYFQGNSAPDKSGLPSDRFSAERTGGSVSTLTIQRTQQEDSAVYLCASSSRQLYEQYFGPGTRLTVT.

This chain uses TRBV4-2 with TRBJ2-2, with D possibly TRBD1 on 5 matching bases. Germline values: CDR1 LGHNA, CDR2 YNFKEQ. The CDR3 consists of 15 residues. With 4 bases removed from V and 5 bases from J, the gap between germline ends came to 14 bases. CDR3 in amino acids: CASSPEGAKTGELFF. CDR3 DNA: TGTGCCAGCAGCCCAGAAGGGGCAAAGACCGGGGAGCTGTTTTTT.

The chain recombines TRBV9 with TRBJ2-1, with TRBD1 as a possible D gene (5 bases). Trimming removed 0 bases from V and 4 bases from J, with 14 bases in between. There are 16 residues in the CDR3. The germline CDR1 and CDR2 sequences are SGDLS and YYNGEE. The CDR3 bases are TGTGCCAGCAGCGTAGCTGGGCAGGGAAATTACAATGAGCAGTTCTTC. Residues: CASSVAGQGNYNEQFF.

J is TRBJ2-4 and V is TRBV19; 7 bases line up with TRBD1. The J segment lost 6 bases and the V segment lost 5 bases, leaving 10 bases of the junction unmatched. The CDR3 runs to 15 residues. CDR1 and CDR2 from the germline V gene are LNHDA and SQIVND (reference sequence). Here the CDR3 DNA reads TGTGCCAGTAGTCTTGGTGGGAACAGGGGAAACATTCAGTACTTC. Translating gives CASSLGGNRGNIQYF. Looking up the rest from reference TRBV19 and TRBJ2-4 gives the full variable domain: DGGITQSPKYLFRKEGQNVTLSCEQNLNHDAMYWYRQDPGQGLRLIYYSQIVNDFQKGDIAEGYSVSREKKESFPLTVTSAQKNPTAFYLCASSLGGNRGNIQYFGAGTRLSVL.

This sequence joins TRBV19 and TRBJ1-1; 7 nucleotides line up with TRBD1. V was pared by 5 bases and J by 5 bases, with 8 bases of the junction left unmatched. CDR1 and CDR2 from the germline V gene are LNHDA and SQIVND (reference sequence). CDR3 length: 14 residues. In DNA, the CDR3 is TGTGCCAGTAGTGTTGACAGGGCGGGGACTGAAGCTTTCTTT. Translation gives CASSVDRAGTEAFF.

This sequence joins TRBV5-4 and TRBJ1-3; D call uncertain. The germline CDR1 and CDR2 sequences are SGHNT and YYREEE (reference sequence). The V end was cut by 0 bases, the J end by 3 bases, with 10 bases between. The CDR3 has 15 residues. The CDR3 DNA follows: TGTGCCAGCAGCTTGGACCTGGGCTTTGGAAACACCATATATTTT. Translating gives CASSLDLGFGNTIYF.

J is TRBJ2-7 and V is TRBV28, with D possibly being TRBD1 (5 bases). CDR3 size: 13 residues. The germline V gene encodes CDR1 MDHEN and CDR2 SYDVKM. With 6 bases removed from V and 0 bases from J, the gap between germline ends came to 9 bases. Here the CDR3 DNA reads TGTGCCAGCAGAAGTGGGGCCTCCTACGAGCAGTACTTC. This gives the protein CASRSGASYEQYF.

The CDR3 coding sequence is TGTGCCAGCAGCAAAAGGAAGGGAGACAGGGACTACAATGAGCAGTTCTTC. Protein product: CASSKRKGDRDYNEQFF. The chain carries TRBV21-1 and TRBJ2-1; the table's TRBD1 call for D was not verified on the DNA. TRBV21-1 represents a pseudogene. This CDR3 has 17 residues.

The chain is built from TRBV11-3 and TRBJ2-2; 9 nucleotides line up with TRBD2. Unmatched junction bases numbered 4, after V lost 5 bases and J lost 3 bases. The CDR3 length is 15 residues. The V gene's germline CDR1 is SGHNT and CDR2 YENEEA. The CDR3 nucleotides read TGTGCCAGCAGCCGGCAGCGGGGGGACACCGGGGAGCTGTTTTTT. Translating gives CASSRQRGDTGELFF.

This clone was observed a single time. DNA of the CDR3: TGTGCCAGCAGTCAGGGCTGGTCCACAGATACGCAGTATTTT. Amino acids: CASSQGWSTDTQYF. The V call is TRBV6-2 or TRBV6-3, the J call TRBJ2-3, with a weak D call TRBD1 (5 bases). Germline V gene data show CDR1 as MNHEY and CDR2 as SVGEGT. V was cut by 5 bases and J by 2 bases, with 11 bases left in between. The CDR3 covers 14 residues.

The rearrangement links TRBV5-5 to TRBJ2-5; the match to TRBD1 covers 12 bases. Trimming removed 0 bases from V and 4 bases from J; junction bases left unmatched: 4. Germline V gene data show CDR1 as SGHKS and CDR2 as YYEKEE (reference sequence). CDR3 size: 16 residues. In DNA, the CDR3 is TGTGCCAGCAGCTTGGGGGGACAGGGGGCCCTAGAGACCCAGTACTTC. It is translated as CASSLGGQGALETQYF.

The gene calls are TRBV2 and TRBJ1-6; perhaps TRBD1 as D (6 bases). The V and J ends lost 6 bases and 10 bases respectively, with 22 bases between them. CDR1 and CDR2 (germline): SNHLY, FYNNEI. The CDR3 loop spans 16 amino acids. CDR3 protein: CASRTMSGATGSPLHF. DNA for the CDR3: TGTGCCAGCAGAACCATGTCAGGGGCGACAGGCTCACCCCTCCACTTT.

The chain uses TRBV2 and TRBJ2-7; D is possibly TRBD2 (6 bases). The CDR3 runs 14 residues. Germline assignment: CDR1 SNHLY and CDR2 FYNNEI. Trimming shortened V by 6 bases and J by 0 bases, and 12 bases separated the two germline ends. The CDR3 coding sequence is TGTGCCAGCAGGCGGGAACCCAACTCCTACGAGCAGTACTTC. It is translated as CASRREPNSYEQYF.

The CDR3 here is CASSERGGYSNQPQHF. DNA for the CDR3: TGCGCCAGCAGTGAGCGGGGGGGATATAGCAATCAGCCCCAGCATTTT. This sequence joins TRBV10-2 and TRBJ1-5; TRBD1 is a possible D gene (5 bases). V shed 2 bases and J shed 0 bases, with 11 bases lying between them. Per the germline V gene, CDR1 is WSHSY and CDR2 is SAAADI. This CDR3 has 16 residues.

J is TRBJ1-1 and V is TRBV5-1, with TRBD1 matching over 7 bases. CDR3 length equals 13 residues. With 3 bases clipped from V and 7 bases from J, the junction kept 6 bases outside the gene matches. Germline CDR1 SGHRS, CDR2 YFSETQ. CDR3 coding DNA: TGCGCCAGCAGCTGGGGACAGCGTGATGAAGCTTTCTTT. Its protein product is CASSWGQRDEAFF. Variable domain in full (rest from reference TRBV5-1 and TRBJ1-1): KAGVTQTPRYLIKTRGQQVTLSCSPISGHRSVSWYQQTPGQGLQFLFEYFSETQRNKGNFPGRFSGRQFSNSRSEMNVSTLELGDSALYLCASSWGQRDEAFFGQGTRLTVV.

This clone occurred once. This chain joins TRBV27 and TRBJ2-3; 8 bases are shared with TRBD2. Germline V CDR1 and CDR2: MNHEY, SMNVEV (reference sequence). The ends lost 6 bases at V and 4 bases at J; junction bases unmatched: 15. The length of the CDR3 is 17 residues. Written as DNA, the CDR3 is TGTGCCAGCAGCCGACTAGCGAACCCCCTCATGGCAGATACGCAGTATTTT. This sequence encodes CASSRLANPLMADTQYF.